This entry features one T cell receptor beta chain sequence. Germline CDR1 reads SGHRS; CDR2 reads YFSETQ. V lost 1 base and J lost 5, with 16 bases in between. This CDR3 is built from 15 residues. This sample was taken from a study of cytomegalovirus exposure and HLA in healthy donors. The PCR had 60 Vbeta and 13 Jbeta primers. Clones were sequenced by immunoSEQ multiplex PCR, and TCRdb holds only the in-frame ones, with some missing. The sample has under 250,000 clones; around 85% are singletons. The sequence derives from a man aged 50 to 59 in good health and CMV-seronegative. The J gene is TRBJ2-7, the V gene TRBV5-1, with TRBD2 as a possible D gene (7 bases). The sequenced sample consisted of PBMCs. The CDR3 loop reads CASSLLAGARDEQYF. DNA for the CDR3: TGCGCCAGCAGCTTGTTGGCGGGGGCAAGAGACGAGCAGTACTTC.